The 11 T cell receptor beta chains below were found in one sample sequenced in a study of blood T cell repertoires in COVID-19. The table came from immunoSEQ multiplex PCR; TCRdb's copy has only in-frame clones and leaves some out. The sample lists about 67,000 clones, 85% to 90% occurring once. The source material was peripheral blood. The receptors come from a man aged 50-59 years with active COVID-19.

This chain joins TRBV3-1 (or the pseudogene TRBV3-2) and TRBJ2-1; 14 bases agree with TRBD2. The V segment lost 2 bases and the J segment 6 bases; nucleotides outside the gene matches: 3. CDR1 is LGHDT, CDR2 YNNKEL, per germline (reference sequence). The CDR3 is made up of 16 amino acids. CDR3 DNA: TGTGCCAGCAGCCAAAAGACTAGCGGGAGGGCCAATGAGCAGTTCTTC. Amino acids: CASSQKTSGRANEQFF.

This clone appeared a few times. The chain is built from TRBV5-1 and TRBJ2-1; 11 bases map to TRBD2. In germline, CDR1 is SGHRS, CDR2 YFSETQ. The CDR3 is 15 residues long. The V gene end was trimmed by 4 bases and the J gene end by 5 bases; junction bases not matched to a gene: 5. CDR3 residues: CASSPGTSGDNEQFF. Written as DNA, the CDR3 is TGCGCCAGCAGCCCGGGGACTAGCGGAGACAATGAGCAGTTCTTC.

V is TRBV6-6 and J is TRBJ1-1, with D unclear. The CDR3 runs to 13 residues. From germline, CDR1 is MNHNY and CDR2 SVGAGI (reference sequence). The V end lost 2 bases, the J end lost 2 bases, and 6 bases lay between the germline ends. The CDR3 spells CASSYVANTEAFF. CDR3 DNA: TGTGCCAGCAGTTACGTGGCCAACACTGAAGCTTTCTTT.

The chain combines TRBV5-1 with TRBJ1-6; no firm D call. The V gene's germline CDR1 is SGHRS and CDR2 YFSETQ. The CDR3 length is 15 residues. V gave up 4 bases and J gave up 6 bases, with 14 bases separating them. CDR3 in DNA: TGCGCCAGCAGCCCCCAGGCAGGCCCTAATTCACCCCTCCACTTT. It specifies CASSPQAGPNSPLHF.

This chain joins TRBV2 and TRBJ1-5; D call uncertain. The CDR3 is 16 residues long. V was clipped by 0 bases and J by 3 bases, with 12 bases between them. Looked up from germline, CDR1 is SNHLY and CDR2 is FYNNEI. DNA of the CDR3: TGTGCCAGCAGTGAAGCGCTGAGGTTCTTCAATCAGCCCCAGCATTTT. Protein sequence: CASSEALRFFNQPQHF. The full variable domain, its missing parts supplied by reference TRBV2 and TRBJ1-5, is EPEVTQTPSHQVTQMGQEVILRCVPISNHLYFYWYRQILGQKVEFLVSFYNNEISEKSEIFDDQFSVERPDGSNFTLKIRSTKLEDSAMYFCASSEALRFFNQPQHFGDGTRLSIL.

This chain's CDR3 is CASSLDRTSTDTQYF. As DNA, the CDR3 is TGTGCCAGCAGCCTGGACAGGACTAGCACAGATACGCAGTATTTT. The V gene is TRBV7-2, the J gene TRBJ2-3, with 7 bases fitting TRBD1. There are 15 residues in the CDR3. Trimming removed 5 bases from V and 0 bases from J; junction bases left unmatched: 5. Germline V lookup: CDR1 SGHTA, CDR2 FQGNSA.

This chain joins TRBV5-6 and TRBJ1-5; D call uncertain. This CDR3 contains 13 residues. The V gene lost 0 bases and the J gene lost 7 bases, with 8 bases spanning the gap. Germline V gene sequence: CDR1 SGHDT, CDR2 YYEEEE. The CDR3: CASSLGGKQPQHF. DNA for the CDR3: TGTGCCAGCAGCTTGGGAGGGAAACAGCCCCAGCATTTT.

V is TRBV6-1 and J is TRBJ1-5; a possible D gene is TRBD1 (5 bases). The CDR3 runs 14 residues. The germline V gene encodes CDR1 MNHNS and CDR2 SASEGT. Trimming left V 2 bases short and J 7 bases short, with 12 bases between. CDR3 nucleotides: TGTGCCAGCAGTGAACCAGGGTTAGGACAGCCCCAGCATTTT. Protein sequence: CASSEPGLGQPQHF.

The rearrangement links TRBV5-1 to TRBJ2-1, with D possibly matching TRBD2 (6 bases). CDR1 and CDR2 from the germline V gene are SGHRS and YFSETQ. Trimming shortened V by 3 bases and J by 0 bases, and 10 bases separated the two germline ends. This CDR3 contains 15 residues. CDR3 protein: CASSSGVYSYNEQFF. The CDR3 DNA reads TGCGCCAGCAGCTCGGGGGTCTACTCCTACAATGAGCAGTTCTTC.

The count of this clone is one. This chain links TRBV15 with TRBJ2-7; a possible D gene is TRBD2 (5 bases). Germline V gene data show CDR1 as LNHNV and CDR2 as YYDKDF (reference sequence). The ends were cut back, 0 bases at V and 4 bases at J, with 10 bases in the middle. The CDR3 consists of 14 residues. The CDR3 loop reads CATSRDNGIYEQYF. CDR3 bases: TGTGCCACCAGCAGAGATAACGGGATATACGAGCAGTACTTC.

The rearrangement links TRBV4-1 to TRBJ2-2, with a tentative D call TRBD2 (6 bases). The V and J ends lost 4 bases and 5 bases respectively, with 17 bases between them. The V gene's germline CDR1 is MGHRA and CDR2 YSYEKL. CDR3 length: 16 residues. The CDR3 loop is CASSLTPGLGTGELFF. The DNA of the CDR3 is TGCGCCAGCAGCCTTACGCCGGGACTTGGGACCGGGGAGCTGTTTTTT.